This T cell receptor (beta chain) was obtained from a study of relationships among human T cell subsets. The T cell receptor alpha and beta CDR3 regions were amplified from mRNA by semiquantitative ARM-PCR. In ARM-PCR, communal superprimers followed tagged nested gene-specific primers for exponential amplification. Before the second round, exonuclease removed the nested primers. Via MiXCR, TCRdb re-called the multiplex PCR reads, giving one row per CDR3 protein. The table lists 16,000 or so distinct CDR3 sequences, around 62% of them singletons. In its sample, this clonotype ranks as medium-sized. There are 15 residues in the CDR3. Germline CDR1 reads SGHDN; CDR2 reads FVKESK. Between the trimmed V and J ends, which lost 0 bases and 1 base, there was a span of 9 bases.

The sequencing sample was made of total T cells sorted from blood. This clonotype originated in a middle-aged man in good health. This chain uses TRBV14 with TRBJ1-1; possible D gene TRBD1, 5 bases. The CDR3 reads CASSQDRVGNTEAFF. The CDR3, as DNA: TGTGCCAGCAGCCAAGACAGGGTGGGGAACACTGAAGCTTTCTTT.